This note documents a single T cell receptor (beta chain) sequence. Its antigen remains unknown. PCR amplification relied on 60 Vbeta primers (plus 13 Jbeta primers). TCRdb's copy holds only in-frame clones and misses some; the assay was immunoSEQ multiplex PCR. This table holds about 150,000 clones, approximately 80% found once. The sample originates from a study of cytomegalovirus exposure and HLA in healthy donors. Study-level findings and limits: Later analysis identified several of the most significant clusters that appeared linked to common viral pathogens.

The clonotype comes from a woman aged 40 to 50 in good health and CMV-seronegative. The sequenced sample was PBMCs.

The CDR3 loop reads CASRQAHTDTQYF. The CDR3 nucleotides are TGTGCCAGCAGGCAGGCTCACACAGATACGCAGTATTTT. The chain recombines TRBV6-5 with TRBJ2-3; D gene unclear. Trimming removed 6 bases from V and 2 bases from J, with 9 bases in between. The germline V gene has CDR1 MNHEY and CDR2 SVGAGI. CDR3 length: 13 amino acids.